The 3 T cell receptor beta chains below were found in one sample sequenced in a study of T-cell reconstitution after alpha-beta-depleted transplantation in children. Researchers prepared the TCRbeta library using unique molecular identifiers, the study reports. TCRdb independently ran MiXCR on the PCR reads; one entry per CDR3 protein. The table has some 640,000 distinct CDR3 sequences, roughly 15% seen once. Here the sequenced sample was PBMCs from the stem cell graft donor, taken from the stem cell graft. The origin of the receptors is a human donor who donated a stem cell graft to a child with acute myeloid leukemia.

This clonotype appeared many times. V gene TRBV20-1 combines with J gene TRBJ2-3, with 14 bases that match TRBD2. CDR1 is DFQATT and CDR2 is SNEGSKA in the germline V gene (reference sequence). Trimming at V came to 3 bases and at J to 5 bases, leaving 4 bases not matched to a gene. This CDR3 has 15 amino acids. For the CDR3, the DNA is TGCAGTGCTAGTCCCGGGACTAGCGGGAGAGATACGCAGTATTTT. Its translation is CSASPGTSGRDTQYF.

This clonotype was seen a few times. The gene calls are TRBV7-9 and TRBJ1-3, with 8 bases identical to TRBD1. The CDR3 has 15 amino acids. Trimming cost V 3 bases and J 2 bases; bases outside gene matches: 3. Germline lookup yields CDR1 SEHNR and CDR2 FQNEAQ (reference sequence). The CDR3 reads CASSFLGQAGNTIYF. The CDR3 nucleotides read TGTGCCAGCAGCTTCCTGGGACAGGCTGGAAACACCATATATTTT.

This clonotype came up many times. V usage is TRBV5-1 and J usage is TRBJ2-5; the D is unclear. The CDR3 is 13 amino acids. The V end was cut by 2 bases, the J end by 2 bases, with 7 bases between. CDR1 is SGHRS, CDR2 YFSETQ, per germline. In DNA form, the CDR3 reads TGCGCCAGCAGCTTCGGGTCACAAGAGACCCAGTACTTC. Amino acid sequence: CASSFGSQETQYF.